One T cell receptor (beta chain) is described in this entry. Its antigen remains unidentified. Trimming left V 3 bases short and J 4 bases short, with 12 bases between. From germline, CDR1 is SGHAT and CDR2 FQNNGV. The CDR3 consists of 14 residues. This entry comes from a study of T cell responses to AZD1222 COVID-19 vaccine. Study-wide points: Recipients of AZD1222 seropositive at baseline numbered only 6 or 7.

Assay used: immunoSEQ multiplex PCR; TCRdb lists only in-frame clones, some missing. The table includes some 110,000 clones, around 85% detected once. Here the sequenced sample was peripheral blood, taken 28 days after the second AZD1222 dose. This TCR came from an adult who received the AZD1222 COVID-19 vaccine. The rearrangement links TRBV11-2 to TRBJ1-1; maybe TRBD1 (6 bases). CDR3 sequence (DNA): TGTGCCAGCAGCTTGATCAGGGGAAGCACTGAAGCTTTCTTT. Translated, it gives CASSLIRGSTEAFF.